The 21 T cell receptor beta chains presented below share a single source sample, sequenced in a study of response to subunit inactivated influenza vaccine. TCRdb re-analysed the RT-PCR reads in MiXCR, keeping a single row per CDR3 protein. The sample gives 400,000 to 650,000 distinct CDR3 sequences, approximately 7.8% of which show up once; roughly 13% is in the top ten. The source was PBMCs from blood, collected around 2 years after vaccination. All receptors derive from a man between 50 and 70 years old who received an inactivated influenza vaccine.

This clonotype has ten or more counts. The CDR3 DNA follows: TGCAGCGTTTCCGACAGGGGCACAGATACGCAGTATTTT. The encoded protein is CSVSDRGTDTQYF. This chain joins TRBV29-1 and TRBJ2-3; 7 nucleotides agree with TRBD1. The junction had 3 bases not matched to a gene; V was cut back by 5 bases and J by 1 base. CDR1 SQVTM and CDR2 ANQGSEA come from the germline V gene. The CDR3 length is 13 residues.

The CDR3 protein is CASSSMAVGELFF. The DNA of the CDR3 is TGTGCCAGCAGCTCGATGGCGGTCGGGGAGCTGTTTTTT. V gene TRBV6-1 combines with J gene TRBJ2-2; D remains unclear. Per the germline V gene, CDR1 is MNHNS and CDR2 is SASEGT. This CDR3 contains 13 residues. The ends were cut back, 6 bases at V and 7 bases at J, with 12 bases in the middle.

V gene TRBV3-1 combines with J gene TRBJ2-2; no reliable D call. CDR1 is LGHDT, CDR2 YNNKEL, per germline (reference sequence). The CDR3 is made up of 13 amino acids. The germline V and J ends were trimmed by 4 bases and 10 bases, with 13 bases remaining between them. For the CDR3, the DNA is TGTGCCAGCAGCCTTAACATGGGTCCGGAGCTGTTTTTT. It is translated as CASSLNMGPELFF.

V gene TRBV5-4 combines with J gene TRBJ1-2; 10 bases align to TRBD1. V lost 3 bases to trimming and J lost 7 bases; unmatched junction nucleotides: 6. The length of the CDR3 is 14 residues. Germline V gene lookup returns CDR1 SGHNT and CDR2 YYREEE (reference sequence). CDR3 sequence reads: CASSSGQGEVGYTF. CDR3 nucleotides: TGTGCCAGCAGCTCCGGACAGGGGGAGGTTGGCTACACCTTC.

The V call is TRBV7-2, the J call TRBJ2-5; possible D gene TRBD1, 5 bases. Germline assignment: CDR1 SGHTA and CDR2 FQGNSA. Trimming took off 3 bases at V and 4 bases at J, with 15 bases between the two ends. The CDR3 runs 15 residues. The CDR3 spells CASSLFGQGPETQYF. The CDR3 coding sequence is TGTGCCAGCAGCTTGTTTGGTCAGGGCCCAGAGACCCAGTACTTC.

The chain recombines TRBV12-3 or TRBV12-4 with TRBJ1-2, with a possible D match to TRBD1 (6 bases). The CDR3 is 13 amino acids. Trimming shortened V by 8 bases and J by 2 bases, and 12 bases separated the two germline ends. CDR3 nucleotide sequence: TGTGCCAGCCTTACGACAGGAAACTATGGCTACACCTTC. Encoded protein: CASLTTGNYGYTF.

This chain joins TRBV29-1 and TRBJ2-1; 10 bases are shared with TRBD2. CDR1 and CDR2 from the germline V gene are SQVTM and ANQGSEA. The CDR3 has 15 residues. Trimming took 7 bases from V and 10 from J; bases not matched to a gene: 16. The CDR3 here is CSAVIGLAAPGEQFF. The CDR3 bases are TGCAGCGCTGTGATAGGACTAGCGGCCCCGGGGGAGCAGTTCTTC.

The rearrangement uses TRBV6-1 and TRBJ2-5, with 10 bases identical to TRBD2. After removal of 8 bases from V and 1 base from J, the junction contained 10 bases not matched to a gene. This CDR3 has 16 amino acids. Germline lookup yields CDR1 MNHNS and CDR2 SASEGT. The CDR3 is CASGLADLLFQETQYF. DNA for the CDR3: TGTGCCAGCGGACTAGCGGACCTCTTATTCCAAGAGACCCAGTACTTC.

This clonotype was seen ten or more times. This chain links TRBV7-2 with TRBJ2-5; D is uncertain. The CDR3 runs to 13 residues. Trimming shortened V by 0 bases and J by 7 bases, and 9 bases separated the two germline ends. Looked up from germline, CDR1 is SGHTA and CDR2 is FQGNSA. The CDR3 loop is CASSLANEGTQYF. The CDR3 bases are TGTGCCAGCAGCTTAGCGAATGAAGGGACCCAGTACTTC.

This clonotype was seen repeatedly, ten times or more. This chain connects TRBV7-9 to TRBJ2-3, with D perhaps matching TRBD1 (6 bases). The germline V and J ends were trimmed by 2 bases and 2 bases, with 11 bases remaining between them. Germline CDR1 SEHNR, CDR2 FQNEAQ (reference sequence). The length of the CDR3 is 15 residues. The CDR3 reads CASSLPGHITDTQYF. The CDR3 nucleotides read TGTGCCAGCAGCTTACCGGGACATATCACAGATACGCAGTATTTT.

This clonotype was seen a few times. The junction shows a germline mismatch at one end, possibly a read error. CDR3 bases: TGTGCCAGCGGGACGGCACAAACTGGAGCTTTCTTT. Its protein product is CASGTAQTGAFF. The J gene is TRBJ1-1, the V gene TRBV3-1; D is perhaps TRBD1 (5 bases). The germline CDR1 and CDR2 sequences are LGHDT and YNNKEL (reference sequence). CDR3 length: 12 residues.

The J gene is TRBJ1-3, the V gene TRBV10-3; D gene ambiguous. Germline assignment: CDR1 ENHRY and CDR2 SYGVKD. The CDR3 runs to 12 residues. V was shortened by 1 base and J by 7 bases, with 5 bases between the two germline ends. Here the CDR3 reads CAISEFENTIYF. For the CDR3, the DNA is TGTGCCATCAGTGAGTTCGAGAACACCATATATTTT.

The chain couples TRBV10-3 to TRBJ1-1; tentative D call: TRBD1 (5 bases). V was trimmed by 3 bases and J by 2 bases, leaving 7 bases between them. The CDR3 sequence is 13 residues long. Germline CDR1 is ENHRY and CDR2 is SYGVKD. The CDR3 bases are TGTGCCATCAGTGACAGGGAAAACACTGAAGCTTTCTTT. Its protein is CAISDRENTEAFF.

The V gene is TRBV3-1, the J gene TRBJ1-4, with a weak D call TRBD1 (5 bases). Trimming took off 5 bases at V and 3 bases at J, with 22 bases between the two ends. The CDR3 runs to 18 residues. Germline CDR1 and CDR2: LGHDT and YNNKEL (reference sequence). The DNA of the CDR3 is TGTGCCAGCAGCAGGGGAGCTCTATCCCGTGCAGCTAATGAAAAACTGTTTTTT. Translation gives CASSRGALSRAANEKLFF.

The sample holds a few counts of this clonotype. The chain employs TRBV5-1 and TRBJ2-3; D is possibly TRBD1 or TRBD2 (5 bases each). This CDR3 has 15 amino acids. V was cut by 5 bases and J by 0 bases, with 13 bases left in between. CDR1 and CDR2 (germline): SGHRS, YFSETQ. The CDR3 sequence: CASSRGDPSTDTQYF. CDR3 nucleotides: TGCGCCAGCAGTCGTGGGGACCCGAGCACAGATACGCAGTATTTT.

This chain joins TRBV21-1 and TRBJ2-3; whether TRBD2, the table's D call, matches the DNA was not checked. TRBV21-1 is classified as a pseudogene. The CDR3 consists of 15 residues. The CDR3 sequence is CASRTKRGSTDTQYF. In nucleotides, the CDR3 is TGTGCCAGCAGGACGAAGCGGGGAAGCACAGATACGCAGTATTTT.

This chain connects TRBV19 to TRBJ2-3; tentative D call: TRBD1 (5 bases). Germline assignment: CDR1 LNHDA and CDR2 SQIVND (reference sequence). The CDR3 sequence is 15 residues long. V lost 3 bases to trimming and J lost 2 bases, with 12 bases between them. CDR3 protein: CASSMGPGNTDTQYF. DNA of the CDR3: TGTGCCAGTAGTATGGGGCCAGGGAACACAGATACGCAGTATTTT.

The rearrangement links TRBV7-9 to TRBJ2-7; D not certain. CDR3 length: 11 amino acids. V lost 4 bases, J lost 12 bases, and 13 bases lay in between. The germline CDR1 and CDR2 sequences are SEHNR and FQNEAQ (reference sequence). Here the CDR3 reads CASSSEYAAYF. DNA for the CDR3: TGTGCCAGCAGCTCGGAGTATGCAGCGTACTTC.

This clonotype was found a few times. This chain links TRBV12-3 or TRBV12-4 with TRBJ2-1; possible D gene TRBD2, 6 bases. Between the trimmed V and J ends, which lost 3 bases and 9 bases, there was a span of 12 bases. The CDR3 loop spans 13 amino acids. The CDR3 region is CASSFSGDGEQFF. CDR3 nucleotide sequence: TGTGCCAGCAGTTTCTCGGGAGATGGTGAGCAGTTCTTC.

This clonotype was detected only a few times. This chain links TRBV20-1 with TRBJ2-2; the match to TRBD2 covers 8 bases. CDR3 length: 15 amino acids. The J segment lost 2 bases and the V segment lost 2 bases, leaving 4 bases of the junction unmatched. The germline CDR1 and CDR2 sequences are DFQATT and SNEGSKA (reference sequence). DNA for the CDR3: TGCAGTGCTAGAAAAAGCGGGAGTAACACCGGGGAGCTGTTTTTT. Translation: CSARKSGSNTGELFF.

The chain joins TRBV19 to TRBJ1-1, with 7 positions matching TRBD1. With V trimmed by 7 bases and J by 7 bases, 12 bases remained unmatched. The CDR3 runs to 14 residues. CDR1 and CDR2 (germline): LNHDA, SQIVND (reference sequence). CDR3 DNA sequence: TGTGCCAGTAAAGGGTGGACAGGTACAGGTGAAGCTTTCTTT. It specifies CASKGWTGTGEAFF.